The 17 T cell receptor beta chains reported below all come from one sample, sequenced in a study of response to subunit inactivated influenza vaccine. TCRdb re-called the RT-PCR reads through MiXCR, storing one row per CDR3 protein. The sample lists about 300,000 distinct CDR3 sequences, around a fifth occurring once. Here the sequenced sample was PBMCs from blood, taken roughly 20 months after vaccination. All receptors derive from a man between 50 and 69 years old who received an inactivated influenza vaccine.

The chain combines TRBV15 with TRBJ2-1; 10 nucleotides match TRBD2. V lost 4 bases and J lost 15; bases outside the gene matches: 9. The CDR3 runs 13 residues. From germline, CDR1 is LNHNV and CDR2 YYDKDF (reference sequence). The CDR3 loop reads CATSNLIAGGAFF. DNA for the CDR3: TGTGCCACCAGCAACTTAATAGCGGGGGGAGCGTTCTTC.

The chain has TRBV25-1 and TRBJ2-2; 8 bases are a match to TRBD2. The ends lost 2 bases at V and 4 bases at J; junction bases unmatched: 3. Germline CDR1 and CDR2: MGHDK and SYGVNS. The CDR3 runs 15 residues. The CDR3 reads CASSEQAGATGELFF. In DNA, the CDR3 is TGTGCCAGCAGTGAACAAGCGGGAGCCACCGGGGAGCTGTTTTTT.

The chain is built from TRBV3-1 and TRBJ2-2; 9 bases line up with TRBD1. V lost 0 bases to trimming and J lost 6 bases; unmatched junction nucleotides: 8. The V gene's germline CDR1 is LGHDT and CDR2 YNNKEL (reference sequence). The CDR3 is made up of 17 amino acids. CDR3 residues: CASSQDFGTGIAGELFF. DNA of the CDR3: TGTGCCAGCAGCCAAGACTTTGGGACAGGGATCGCCGGGGAGCTGTTTTTT. The full variable domain, rest sourced from reference TRBV3-1 and TRBJ2-2, is DTAVSQTPKYLVTQMGNDKSIKCEQNLGHDTMYWYKQDSKKFLKIMFSYNNKELIINETVPNRFSPKSPDKAHLNLHINSLELGDSAVYFCASSQDFGTGIAGELFFGEGSRLTVL.

The V and J genes are TRBV5-1 and TRBJ1-2; no definite D call. The CDR3 sequence is 16 residues long. Germline V CDR1 and CDR2: SGHRS, YFSETQ. V was trimmed by 4 bases and J by 0 bases, leaving 16 bases between them. The CDR3 spells CASSHQSGNTNYGYTF. The CDR3, as DNA: TGCGCCAGCAGCCACCAGTCGGGGAATACTAACTATGGCTACACCTTC.

This clonotype was recorded a few times. The chain links TRBV4-3 to TRBJ1-6, with 10 bases that match TRBD1. The J segment lost 10 bases and the V segment lost 3 bases, leaving 9 bases of the junction unmatched. The CDR3 is made up of 16 amino acids. Germline lookup yields CDR1 LGHNA and CDR2 YSLEER. The CDR3 sequence is CASSQRTGGVISPLHF. As DNA, the CDR3 is TGCGCCAGCAGCCAGAGGACAGGGGGAGTAATATCACCCCTCCACTTT.

The DNA for the CDR3 is TGTGCCAGCAGCTTGGGCGAGACAGGGAGCTCCTATAATTCACCCCTCCACTTT. It is translated as CASSLGETGSSYNSPLHF. J is TRBJ1-6 and V is TRBV11-3; 7 nucleotides align to TRBD1. Germline assignment: CDR1 SGHNT and CDR2 YENEEA. The J segment lost 0 bases and the V segment lost 3 bases, leaving 8 bases of the junction unmatched. There are 18 residues in the CDR3. Full variable domain (rest looked up from reference TRBV11-3 and TRBJ1-6): EAGVVQSPRYKIIEKKQPVAFWCNPISGHNTLYWYLQNLGQGPELLIRYENEEAVDDSQLPKDRFSAERLKGVDSTLKIQPAELGDSAVYLCASSLGETGSSYNSPLHFGNGTRLTVT.

This clonotype was observed many times. This chain joins TRBV11-2 and TRBJ1-1; D gene ambiguous. This CDR3 region has 12 residues. Looked up from germline, CDR1 is SGHAT and CDR2 is FQNNGV. V was cut by 5 bases and J by 7 bases, with 11 bases left in between. In nucleotides, the CDR3 is TGTGCCAGCAGCCCGGGAATCGTTGAAGCTTTCTTT. Translated: CASSPGIVEAFF.

Ten or more counts support this clonotype. V is TRBV29-1 and J is TRBJ1-1; TRBD1 is a possible D gene (6 bases). Germline loops: CDR1 SQVTM, CDR2 ANQGSEA. This CDR3 has 14 amino acids. Deletions cut 6 bases from V and 4 bases from J, with 18 bases between. CDR3 in DNA: TGCAGCGTAATACGGACCGCGGGGGCCACTGAAGCTTTCTTT. Residues: CSVIRTAGATEAFF.

In this sample, this clonotype turned up a few times. The chain uses TRBV6-2 or TRBV6-3 and TRBJ2-7, with D tentatively TRBD1 (7 bases). V lost 6 bases to trimming and J lost 5 bases, with 17 bases between them. Per germline, CDR1 MNHEY and CDR2 SVGEGT. The CDR3 runs to 14 residues. The DNA for the CDR3 is TGTGCCAGCAGCCCGACAGGGAGGTTCCACGAGCAGTACTTC. Translated, it gives CASSPTGRFHEQYF.

This rearrangement joins TRBV5-1 to TRBJ1-6; weak D call: TRBD1 (6 bases). The V gene's germline CDR1 is SGHRS and CDR2 YFSETQ. V dropped 3 bases and J dropped 8 bases, with 9 bases sitting between them. This CDR3 has 13 residues. Here the CDR3 DNA reads TGCGCCAGCAGCTGGCACAGGGATTCACCCCTCCACTTT. It translates to CASSWHRDSPLHF.

This rearrangement joins TRBV5-1 to TRBJ2-3, with TRBD1 identical over 11 bases. After removal of 4 bases from V and 6 bases from J, the junction contained 7 bases not matched to a gene. CDR1 and CDR2 from the germline V gene are SGHRS and YFSETQ. This CDR3 comprises 15 residues. This CDR3 is CASSLRTGGGDTQYF. CDR3 sequence (DNA): TGCGCCAGCAGCCTCCGGACAGGGGGCGGCGATACGCAGTATTTT.

This clonotype appeared a few times. The gene calls are TRBV10-3 and TRBJ2-5; TRBD1 aligns across 8 bases. Unmatched junction bases numbered 6, after V lost 4 bases and J lost 5 bases. This CDR3 comprises 14 residues. CDR1 is ENHRY and CDR2 is SYGVKD in the germline V gene. For the CDR3, the DNA is TGTGCCATCAGTGTGGACAGGGATAGGGAGACCCAGTACTTC. Encoded protein: CAISVDRDRETQYF.

This clonotype came up a few times. The rearrangement joins TRBV28 to TRBJ2-2; no firm D call. Per germline, CDR1 MDHEN and CDR2 SYDVKM. This CDR3 spans 15 amino acids. Trimming cost V 6 bases and J 0 bases, with 11 bases left between them. CDR3 DNA sequence: TGTGCCAGCAGCCGACGGGTCCCGAACACCGGGGAGCTGTTTTTT. Encoded protein: CASSRRVPNTGELFF.

This clonotype was detected a few times. This chain joins TRBV7-6 and TRBJ2-2; 12 bases agree with TRBD2. The CDR3 spans 16 residues. V shed 5 bases, J shed 6 bases, and the junction held 7 bases outside the gene matches. Per germline, CDR1 SGHVS and CDR2 FNYEAQ. DNA of the CDR3: TGTGCCAGCAGCCTCCCTAGCGGGGGGGCTTCCGGGGAGCTGTTTTTT. Amino acids: CASSLPSGGASGELFF.

The chain links TRBV12-3 or TRBV12-4 to TRBJ2-3, with D possibly being TRBD1 or TRBD2 (5 bases each). Trimming stripped 6 bases from V and 2 bases from J, with 15 bases between. This CDR3 is built from 15 residues. CDR3 sequence reads: CASSPGRTITDTQYF. CDR3 sequence (DNA): TGTGCCAGCAGCCCGGGGCGCACAATCACAGATACGCAGTATTTT.

This clonotype was seen a few times. The rearrangement joins TRBV6-5 to TRBJ2-3; no clear D gene. Germline CDR1 reads MNHEY; CDR2 reads SVGAGI. V was trimmed by 2 bases and J by 3 bases, leaving 12 bases between them. This CDR3 contains 15 residues. Here the CDR3 reads CASSYDPWTTDTQYF. The DNA for the CDR3 is TGTGCCAGCAGTTACGACCCTTGGACGACAGATACGCAGTATTTT.

This chain joins TRBV28 and TRBJ1-4; 9 bases map to TRBD1. V trimming: 4 bases; J trimming: 0 bases; junction bases outside the gene matches: 6. CDR1 is MDHEN, CDR2 SYDVKM, per germline. CDR3 length: 17 amino acids. The DNA for the CDR3 is TGTGCCAGCAGTTCGCGACAGGGGGGCCCAACTAATGAAAAACTGTTTTTT. As protein: CASSSRQGGPTNEKLFF.